These 28 T cell receptor beta chains share one sample of origin, sequenced in a study of blood T cell repertoires in COVID-19. Measured with immunoSEQ multiplex PCR; TCRdb has only the in-frame clones, and not every one. Here the sample spans approximately 130,000 clones, around 78% being singletons. Sequenced input: peripheral blood. These receptors originate from a human donor in a cohort sampled during active COVID-19.

The J gene is TRBJ1-6, the V gene TRBV5-5; D is undetermined. The germline V and J ends were trimmed by 0 bases and 5 bases, with 12 bases remaining between them. The CDR3 length is 16 residues. The germline V gene has CDR1 SGHKS and CDR2 YYEKEE (reference sequence). CDR3 region: CASSLALTLDNSPLHF. As DNA, the CDR3 is TGTGCCAGCAGCTTGGCCCTGACATTGGATAATTCACCCCTCCACTTT.

The J gene is TRBJ2-3, the V gene TRBV29-1; TRBD2 is a possible D gene (7 bases). The germline V gene encodes CDR1 SQVTM and CDR2 ANQGSEA. The CDR3 loop spans 13 amino acids. The V end lost 2 bases, the J end lost 6 bases, and 12 bases lay between the germline ends. In DNA form, the CDR3 reads TGCAGCGTTGAAAGGGGAGGGGGGGATACGCAGTATTTT. Translated: CSVERGGGDTQYF.

CDR3: CASSLNAGRRTEAFF. CDR3 nucleotide sequence: TGTGCCAGCAGTTTAAACGCAGGGCGGCGCACTGAAGCTTTCTTT. This chain connects TRBV28 to TRBJ1-1, with D possibly TRBD1 on 5 matching bases. The CDR3 has 15 amino acids. V lost 2 bases and J 4 bases, leaving 14 bases between the germline ends. Germline V CDR1 and CDR2: MDHEN, SYDVKM.

The rearrangement links TRBV10-2 to TRBJ2-7, with 10 positions matching TRBD2. Trimming at V came to 6 bases and at J to 5 bases, leaving 7 bases not matched to a gene. The CDR3 has 14 amino acids. CDR1 is WSHSY, CDR2 SAAADI, per germline. The CDR3 sequence: CASSSAGGPHEQYF. As DNA, the CDR3 is TGCGCCAGCAGCTCAGCGGGGGGGCCACACGAGCAGTACTTC.

As DNA, the CDR3 is TGCGCCAGCAGCCCCGGGACAGGGTGGGAGACCCAGTACTTC. This codes for CASSPGTGWETQYF. The chain carries TRBV4-1 and TRBJ2-5; the match to TRBD1 covers 9 bases. Trimming cost V 4 bases and J 5 bases; bases outside gene matches: 5. Germline-derived CDR1 and CDR2 are MGHRA and YSYEKL. There are 14 residues in the CDR3.

This clone has at least ten counts. This chain joins TRBV2 and TRBJ1-5; possibly TRBD1 for D (6 bases). V lost 5 bases and J 7 bases, leaving 12 bases between the germline ends. CDR1 SNHLY and CDR2 FYNNEI come from the germline V gene. This CDR3 has 13 residues. CDR3 sequence: CASSTGRGQPQHF. In DNA, the CDR3 is TGTGCCAGCAGTACCGGCAGGGGCCAGCCCCAGCATTTT.

V gene TRBV7-9 combines with J gene TRBJ1-1; 11 nucleotides match TRBD1. The V gene's germline CDR1 is SEHNR and CDR2 FQNEAQ (reference sequence). V gave up 10 bases and J gave up 3 bases; unmatched junction bases: 16. This CDR3 has 17 residues. The CDR3 region has the DNA TGTGCCACATACCCCGGGACAGGGGGACTTATGGACACTGAAGCTTTCTTT. It translates to CATYPGTGGLMDTEAFF.

CDR3 coding DNA: TGTGCCAGCAGGGCCGGGGGGCAGAACACTGAAGCTTTCTTT. Amino acid sequence: CASRAGGQNTEAFF. This chain links TRBV6-6 with TRBJ1-1, with a tentative D call TRBD1 (6 bases). V was pared by 6 bases and J by 1 base, with 12 bases between. Germline lookup yields CDR1 MNHNY and CDR2 SVGAGI (reference sequence). The CDR3 contains 14 residues.

The rearrangement links TRBV11-2 to TRBJ2-3; 8 nucleotides agree with TRBD2. V was pared by 1 base and J by 6 bases, with 6 bases of the junction left unmatched. CDR3 size: 15 residues. Germline CDR1 and CDR2: SGHAT and FQNNGV. The CDR3 loop reads CASSLAGRGDDTQYF. DNA for the CDR3: TGTGCCAGCAGCTTAGCCGGGCGGGGGGACGATACGCAGTATTTT.

This clone was counted only a few times. The chain uses TRBV29-1 and TRBJ1-1; 7 bases line up with TRBD1. V was clipped by 7 bases and J by 1 base; unmatched bases: 12. The CDR3 has 15 amino acids. CDR1 is SQVTM and CDR2 is ANQGSEA in the germline V gene. CDR3 nucleotides: TGCAGCGCTAGACAGGGTACGTGGAAGAACACTGAAGCTTTCTTT. Its protein is CSARQGTWKNTEAFF.

V is TRBV4-1 and J is TRBJ2-7, with 9 bases that match TRBD2. V dropped 0 bases and J dropped 2; count of bases not matched to a gene: 8. CDR1 is MGHRA, CDR2 YSYEKL, per germline. CDR3 length: 17 amino acids. The CDR3 bases are TGCGCCAGCAGCCAAGATCGAGGCGGGGGGGTTCCCTACGAGCAGTACTTC. Translation gives CASSQDRGGGVPYEQYF.

The chain carries TRBV5-8 and TRBJ1-1; no firm D call. The V gene lost 0 bases and the J gene lost 5 bases, with 20 bases spanning the gap. This CDR3 spans 17 amino acids. Germline V gene lookup returns CDR1 SGHTS and CDR2 YDEGEE. The CDR3 spells CASSLAQGSGLRTEAFF. DNA for the CDR3: TGTGCCAGCAGCTTGGCCCAAGGGTCGGGATTGAGGACTGAAGCTTTCTTT.

The chain is built from TRBV6-2 or TRBV6-3 and TRBJ2-7; 12 bases fit TRBD2. The germline gives CDR1 MNHEY, CDR2 SVGEGT. This CDR3 has 16 amino acids. J was trimmed by 7 bases and V by 4 bases; bases with no gene match: 11. CDR3 region: CASSLGLAGPSPEQYF. CDR3 sequence (DNA): TGTGCCAGCAGTTTGGGACTAGCGGGCCCTTCCCCGGAGCAGTACTTC.

This clone was picked up a small number of times. Other DNA sequences in the sample encode the same CDR3. The rearrangement uses TRBV6-4 and TRBJ1-1, with TRBD1 identical over 9 bases. The junction had 0 bases not matched to a gene; V was cut back by 6 bases and J by 1 base. Germline values: CDR1 MRHNA, CDR2 SNTAGT. This CDR3 is 13 amino acids long. DNA of the CDR3: TGTGCCAGCAGACAGGGGGCGAACACTGAAGCTTTCTTT. It translates to CASRQGANTEAFF.

This clone was seen a handful of times. This sequence joins TRBV12-3 or TRBV12-4 and TRBJ2-1; 8 nucleotides agree with TRBD1. Germline trimming cut 4 bases from V and 8 bases from J; bases unmatched to any gene: 1. This CDR3 has 12 amino acids. CDR3 sequence reads: CASSSRGHEQFF. The CDR3 region has the DNA TGTGCCAGCAGTTCCAGGGGGCATGAGCAGTTCTTC.

The chain carries TRBV5-1 and TRBJ2-7; weak D call: TRBD1 (6 bases). The germline V gene encodes CDR1 SGHRS and CDR2 YFSETQ. V was clipped by 4 bases and J by 1 base, with 12 bases between them. There are 14 residues in the CDR3. Here the CDR3 reads CASSIRTDSYEQYF. The CDR3, as DNA: TGCGCCAGCAGCATCCGGACAGATTCCTACGAGCAGTACTTC. Drawing the rest from reference TRBV5-1 and TRBJ2-7, the complete variable domain is KAGVTQTPRYLIKTRGQQVTLSCSPISGHRSVSWYQQTPGQGLQFLFEYFSETQRNKGNFPGRFSGRQFSNSRSEMNVSTLELGDSALYLCASSIRTDSYEQYFGPGTRLTVT.

The chain has TRBV25-1 and TRBJ2-2, with D possibly being TRBD2 (5 bases). Between the trimmed V and J ends, which lost 3 bases and 3 bases, there was a span of 14 bases. The CDR3 consists of 16 residues. Germline values: CDR1 MGHDK, CDR2 SYGVNS. The CDR3 DNA reads as TGTGCCAGCAGTGATAGCGCCAGCAAATACACCGGGGAGCTGTTTTTT. Protein: CASSDSASKYTGELFF.

V gene TRBV12-3 or TRBV12-4 combines with J gene TRBJ1-2, with 8 positions matching TRBD1. The CDR3 has 13 amino acids. V was pared by 7 bases and J by 7 bases, with 8 bases of the junction left unmatched. The CDR3 DNA reads as TGTGCCAGCACCAAGACAGGGGCGGGTGGCTACACCTTC. This codes for CASTKTGAGGYTF.

This chain links TRBV7-6 with TRBJ1-5; TRBD1 might be the D (5 bases). Germline V gives CDR1 SGHVS, CDR2 FNYEAQ. The CDR3 is 15 amino acids. Deletions cut 5 bases from V and 3 bases from J, with 14 bases between. The CDR3 loop is CASSAGTATNQPQHF. The DNA for the CDR3 is TGTGCCAGCAGCGCAGGGACTGCTACCAATCAGCCCCAGCATTTT.

The chain couples TRBV14 to TRBJ1-6; 7 positions agree with TRBD1. V was pared by 4 bases and J by 9 bases, with 3 bases of the junction left unmatched. Germline CDR1 SGHDN, CDR2 FVKESK. CDR3 length: 13 amino acids. In nucleotides, the CDR3 is TGTGCCAGCAGCCGCCAGGGGGGTTCACCCCTCCACTTT. Protein product: CASSRQGGSPLHF.

The CDR3 here is CASSGAGMNTEAFF. The CDR3 nucleotides read TGTGCCAGCAGTGGCGCAGGGATGAACACTGAAGCTTTCTTT. The chain carries TRBV5-6 and TRBJ1-1; possible D gene TRBD1, 5 bases. CDR1 SGHDT and CDR2 YYEEEE come from the germline V gene. The CDR3 runs to 14 residues. V lost 5 bases and J 0 bases, leaving 11 bases between the germline ends.

The chain has TRBV5-6 and TRBJ1-2; TRBD1 aligns across 7 bases. Germline V gives CDR1 SGHDT, CDR2 YYEEEE. J gave up 8 bases and V 4 bases, and 8 bases lay outside the gene matches. This CDR3 spans 13 amino acids. CDR3 DNA: TGTGCCAGCAGCCCAGGGGGTGCCGAGGGCTACACCTTC. It is translated as CASSPGGAEGYTF.

J is TRBJ2-7 and V is TRBV6-1, with TRBD1 identical over 7 bases. Germline V gene lookup returns CDR1 MNHNS and CDR2 SASEGT. The CDR3 is 15 amino acids. The V gene end was trimmed by 3 bases and the J gene end by 0 bases; junction bases not matched to a gene: 5. The CDR3 bases are TGTGCCAGCAGTGACCGGGGACAGAGCTCCTACGAGCAGTACTTC. Translated, it gives CASSDRGQSSYEQYF.

The chain has TRBV3-1 (or the pseudogene TRBV3-2) and TRBJ2-1; no firm D call. There are 15 residues in the CDR3. Germline CDR1 is LGHDT and CDR2 is YNNKEL (reference sequence). Trimming removed 0 bases at V and 3 bases at J, with 9 bases between. The CDR3, as DNA: TGTGCCAGCAGCCAAGATCGGAGTAGCTACAATGAGCAGTTCTTC. This encodes CASSQDRSSYNEQFF.

The V call is TRBV24-1, the J call TRBJ1-4, with D perhaps matching TRBD1 (6 bases). The V gene's germline CDR1 is KGHDR and CDR2 SFDVKD. The CDR3 consists of 15 residues. The V gene lost 4 bases and the J gene lost 8 bases, with 16 bases spanning the gap. The CDR3 region is CATSDSQGPGEKLFF. CDR3 nucleotides: TGTGCCACCAGTGACTCACAGGGACCAGGAGAAAAACTGTTTTTT.

The chain links TRBV24-1 to TRBJ2-2; D is perhaps TRBD1 (6 bases). This CDR3 is built from 14 residues. V lost 9 bases and J lost 2, with 12 bases in between. Germline values: CDR1 KGHDR, CDR2 SFDVKD. The CDR3 region has the DNA TGTGCCACCCGTGGGGGCCCAAACACCGGGGAGCTGTTTTTT. This translates into CATRGGPNTGELFF.

This sequence joins TRBV18 and TRBJ2-5; 11 nucleotides line up with TRBD2. Unmatched junction bases numbered 7, after V lost 3 bases and J lost 7 bases. CDR1 is KGHSH and CDR2 is LQKENI in the germline V gene. This CDR3 has 15 amino acids. DNA of the CDR3: TGTGCCAGCTCACCCGGACTAGCGGGTCCGGGGACCCAGTACTTC. Translated: CASSPGLAGPGTQYF.

The chain recombines TRBV19 with TRBJ1-5; possible D gene TRBD1, 6 bases. This CDR3 is built from 17 residues. In germline, CDR1 is LNHDA, CDR2 SQIVND (reference sequence). Deletions cut 1 base from V and 4 bases from J, with 17 bases between. In DNA, the CDR3 is TGTGCCAGTAGTATAGGGGTCTTGGGGACAATGAATCAGCCCCAGCATTTT. Translated: CASSIGVLGTMNQPQHF.